Listed below are T cell receptor beta chains from one sample, sequenced in a study of blood T cell repertoires in COVID-19. Only in-frame clones appear in the TCRdb table, and some are missing; sequencing was by immunoSEQ multiplex PCR. The data show some 120,000 clones, roughly 80% seen once. Sequenced sample: peripheral blood. Receptors originate from a man aged 65 to 79 with acute or convalescent COVID-19. The CDR3 runs from the conserved cysteine through the conserved F or W. The D gene is left open where the match is weak. Part of the rows lack a size; the others show once, few, many or a class for expanded clones.

clone size	V gene	D gene	J gene	CDR3 protein	CDR3 DNA
.	TRBV9	TRBD2	TRBJ2-1	CASSTSGPYNEQFF	TGTGCCAGCAGCACTAGCGGGCCTTACAATGAGCAGTTCTTC
.	TRBV9	.	TRBJ1-6	CASSATGSSYNSPLHF	TGTGCCAGCAGCGCCACAGGGAGCTCCTATAATTCACCCCTCCACTTT
.	TRBV5-1	TRBD1	TRBJ1-4	CASSVDGRGVEKLFF	TGCGCCAGCAGCGTGGATGGCAGGGGGGTTGAAAAACTGTTTTTT
.	TRBV3-1/TRBV3-2	.	TRBJ2-3	CASSHPGPGADTQYF	TGTGCCAGCAGCCATCCCGGTCCGGGGGCAGATACGCAGTATTTT
.	TRBV5-4	TRBD1	TRBJ2-1	CASSSLGQGAMNEQFF	TGTGCCAGCAGCAGTTTGGGACAGGGGGCTATGAATGAGCAGTTCTTC
.	TRBV24-1	TRBD2	TRBJ2-3	CATSDGTSGVTDTQYF	TGTGCCACCAGTGACGGAACTAGCGGGGTTACAGATACGCAGTATTTT
.	TRBV19	.	TRBJ1-1	CASSISGANTEAFF	TGTGCCAGTAGTATATCTGGGGCGAACACTGAAGCTTTCTTT
.	TRBV15	TRBD1	TRBJ1-5	CATSSGTGAQPQHF	TGTGCCACCAGCAGCGGGACAGGGGCTCAGCCCCAGCATTTT
.	TRBV6-5	.	TRBJ2-5	CASQRRGYQETQYF	TGTGCCAGCCAACGGAGGGGATACCAAGAGACCCAGTACTTC
.	TRBV7-9	.	TRBJ2-3	CASSIGSTDTQYF	TGTGCCAGCAGCATCGGTAGCACAGATACGCAGTATTTT
.	TRBV5-1	.	TRBJ2-3	CASSSYNTDTQYF	TGCGCCAGCAGCTCCTATAACACAGATACGCAGTATTTT
.	TRBV5-1	.	TRBJ2-6	CASTSGPGGANVLTF	TGCGCCAGCACCTCGGGTCCGGGTGGGGCCAACGTCCTGACTTTC
medium-sized	TRBV19	.	TRBJ1-6	CASSMTGTSSPLHF	TGTGCCAGTAGTATGACCGGGACAAGTTCACCCCTCCACTTT
.	TRBV6-5	.	TRBJ1-6	CASSQGSSYNSPLHF	TGTGCCAGCAGCCAGGGGAGCTCCTATAATTCACCCCTCCACTTT
.	TRBV7-9	TRBD1	TRBJ2-7	CASSLAGQDYEQYF	TGTGCCAGCAGCTTAGCCGGACAGGACTACGAGCAGTACTTC
few	TRBV5-1	TRBD1	TRBJ1-6	CASSLGDSNSPLHF	TGCGCCAGCAGCTTGGGGGACAGCAATTCACCCCTCCACTTT